The T cell receptor beta chain under discussion was sequenced for a study of OX40 agonist ivuxolimab in advanced cancers. Study-wide background: One patient with hepatocellular carcinoma and two with cutaneous melanoma, three in all, had partial responses. Study-level results: Part of the nonresponder group also had normalized T-cell clonal expansion that was low.

Worth noting for this clone: Its antigen is unknown.

The CDR3 is made up of 17 amino acids. Trimming stripped 3 bases from V and 5 bases from J, with 22 bases between. Per germline, CDR1 KGHSH and CDR2 LQKENI. The repertoire was sequenced with immunoSEQ multiplex PCR; TCRdb's copy has only in-frame clones and lacks some. The table records roughly 110,000 clones, approximately 90% of them present only once. V and J are TRBV18 and TRBJ2-5, with D perhaps being TRBD1 or TRBD2 (6 bases each). Sequencing used CD4+ or CD8+ T cells sorted from blood, obtained in a trial of the OX40 agonist ivuxolimab. The TCR comes from an adult with an advanced solid tumor such as melanoma, head and neck, liver or kidney cancer. The CDR3 is CASSPTTGGASGETQYF. The CDR3 DNA reads TGTGCCAGCTCACCGACGACAGGAGGGGCATCGGGGGAGACCCAGTACTTC.